This T cell receptor (beta chain) was identified in a study of shared clonotypes between healthy human individuals. Participating donors were healthy, HIV-negative adults free of recent acute infections or vaccinations. The CDR3 sequence is 14 residues long. The V and J ends lost 5 bases and 0 bases, in that order; junction bases with no gene match: 1. Germline CDR1 reads MNHNY; CDR2 reads SVGAGI (reference sequence). This table comes from immunoSEQ multiplex PCR, and its TCRdb copy is limited to in-frame clones, with some not included. This sample has hundreds of thousands of clones, with more than 70% found just once.

The receptor was derived from a woman aged 25 to 45 in good health. The rearrangement joins TRBV6-6 to TRBJ1-5; 7 positions match TRBD1. The sequencing sample was made of memory CD4+ T cells sorted from blood. Subset reported: CD45RA-negative fraction. The CDR3 reads CASSRDSSNQPQHF. The CDR3 DNA reads as TGTGCCAGCAGTCGGGACAGTAGCAATCAGCCCCAGCATTTT.